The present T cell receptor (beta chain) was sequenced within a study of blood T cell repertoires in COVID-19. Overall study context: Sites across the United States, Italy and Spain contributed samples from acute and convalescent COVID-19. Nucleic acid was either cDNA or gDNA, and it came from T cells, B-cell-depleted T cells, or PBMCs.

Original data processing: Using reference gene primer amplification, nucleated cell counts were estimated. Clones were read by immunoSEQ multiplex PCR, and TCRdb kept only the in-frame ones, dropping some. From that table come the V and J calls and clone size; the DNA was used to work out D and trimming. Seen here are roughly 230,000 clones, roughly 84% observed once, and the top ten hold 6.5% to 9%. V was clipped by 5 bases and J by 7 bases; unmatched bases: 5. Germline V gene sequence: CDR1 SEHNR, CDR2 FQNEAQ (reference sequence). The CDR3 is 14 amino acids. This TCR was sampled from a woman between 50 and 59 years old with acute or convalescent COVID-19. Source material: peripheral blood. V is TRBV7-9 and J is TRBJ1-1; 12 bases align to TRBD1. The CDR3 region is CASSLRDRGREAFF. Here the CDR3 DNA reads TGTGCCAGCAGCCTCCGGGACAGGGGGCGTGAAGCTTTCTTT.